Listed below are T cell receptor beta chains from one sample, sequenced in a study of blood T cell repertoires in COVID-19. Repertoires were generated with immunoSEQ multiplex PCR, while TCRdb's copy carries only in-frame clones and drops some. This table has approximately 470,000 clones, approximately 86% appearing once. Sequencing input: PBMCs or T cells enriched from blood (not recorded which). All receptors come from a woman in her late teens or twenties who had recovered from COVID-19. Both conserved end residues are part of each CDR3. The listing skips clone size in some rows; elsewhere it reads once, few, many or a size class.

size | J | V | length | CDR3
- | TRBJ2-7 | TRBV11-3 | 13 | CASSLGPGEEQYF
- | TRBJ2-7 | TRBV11-2 | 15 | CASSFAGDQTYEQYF
- | TRBJ2-3 | TRBV9 | 11 | CASSVAGTQYF
once | TRBJ1-1 | TRBV7-3 | 16 | CASSLSPRTQNTEAFF
- | TRBJ2-1 | TRBV18 | 14 | CASSLLGQGREQFF
once | TRBJ2-1 | TRBV2 | 17 | CASSERFRTSGRNEQFF
once | TRBJ2-3 | TRBV11-2 | 12 | CASSQREDGQYF
- | TRBJ2-2 | TRBV5-4 | 18 | CASSLDHSSGGDTGELFF
once | TRBJ1-3 | TRBV18 | 15 | CASSPTSDSGNTIYF
- | TRBJ2-7 | TRBV7-9 | 14 | CASSPDRGQFEQYF
- | TRBJ2-2 | TRBV19 | 19 | CASSIDPYGGASGTGELFF
- | TRBJ2-7 | TRBV10-3 | 14 | CAIRPGQGIYEQYF
- | TRBJ2-5 | TRBV5-1 | 13 | CASSLQMEETQYF
- | TRBJ2-3 | TRBV5-1 | 14 | CASSLETGPDTQYF
- | TRBJ2-2 | TRBV7-2 | 13 | CASRSANTGELFF
- | TRBJ2-1 | TRBV19 | 16 | CASSSTGTGTYNEQFF
- | TRBJ2-5 | TRBV6-6 | 14 | CASSYRRGEETQYF
- | TRBJ2-1 | TRBV5-6 | 14 | CASTQLITAAGKFF
- | TRBJ1-1 | TRBV4-1 | 16 | CASSRQFSEGATEAFF
- | TRBJ1-4 | TRBV28 | 14 | CASSLMSGPNRLFF
- | TRBJ2-5 | TRBV6-5 | 15 | CASSPAGQGHETQYF
- | TRBJ1-1 | TRBV11-3 | 14 | CASSEDRGSTEAFF
- | TRBJ1-2 | TRBV5-1 | 13 | CASSFDLTGAYTF
- | TRBJ1-1 | TRBV6-5 | 14 | CASRLTKSNTEAFF
- | TRBJ1-1 | TRBV5-6 | 14 | CASSLEARNTEAFF
- | TRBJ2-1 | TRBV7-2 | 16 | CASSLAASGAYNEQFF
- | TRBJ1-5 | TRBV28 | 13 | CASSPHSRDRGSF
- | TRBJ2-1 | TRBV5-5 | 15 | CASSLAGGAHNEQFF
- | TRBJ2-3 | TRBV7-8 | 14 | CASSPGRGTDTQYF
- | TRBJ1-3 | TRBV9 | 15 | CASSPGGSPGNTIYF
- | TRBJ2-5 | TRBV24-1 | 15 | CATSDLGQPQETQYF
- | TRBJ1-1 | TRBV28 | 16 | CASSSPAPTANTEAFF
- | TRBJ2-3 | TRBV30 | 15 | CAWSGGQGNTDTQYF
few | TRBJ1-1 | TRBV5-6 | 14 | CATSGPGVRTEAFF
- | TRBJ2-1 | TRBV6-4 | 14 | CASSDLAGVDEQFF
- | TRBJ2-3 | TRBV30 | 14 | CAWSRGSVTDTQYF
- | TRBJ1-5 | TRBV5-6 | 14 | CASSPGGGNQPQHF
once | TRBJ1-2 | TRBV3-1/TRBV3-2 | 14 | CASSWGQGNYGYTF
- | TRBJ1-1 | TRBV5-1 | 18 | CASSLALSDGGGVTEAFF
- | TRBJ1-3 | TRBV5-1 | 16 | CASTVGDSALGNTIYF